Listed below are T cell receptor beta chains from one sample, sequenced in a study of blood T cell repertoires in COVID-19. Measured with immunoSEQ multiplex PCR; TCRdb has only the in-frame clones, and not every one. The table has 150,000 to 200,000 clones, about 79% seen once. The material sequenced was peripheral blood. Source of these receptors: a woman in her seventies with acute or convalescent COVID-19. CDR3s include the opening cysteine and the closing phenylalanine or tryptophan. Fields, in order: V gene, CDR3 protein.

v_gene: TRBV21-1
CDR3aa: CASTGASYEQYF

v_gene: TRBV5-1
CDR3aa: CASSRGGSQVNTEAFF

v_gene: TRBV7-3
CDR3aa: CASSQSGDHTQYF

v_gene: TRBV27
CDR3aa: CASRLSGSSSYEQYF

v_gene: TRBV7-6
CDR3aa: CASSLLGQSSGNTIYF

v_gene: TRBV11-1
CDR3aa: CASSDSSVNEKLFF

v_gene: TRBV6-5
CDR3aa: CASRAGLNEKLFF

v_gene: TRBV15
CDR3aa: CATSRPGTSGYEQYF

v_gene: TRBV23-1
CDR3aa: CASSQSGGSHNEQFF

v_gene: TRBV12-5
CDR3aa: CASGLGGQIFYGYTF

v_gene: TRBV4-1
CDR3aa: CASSHSAGNEQFF

v_gene: TRBV5-1
CDR3aa: CASGSAGVYEQYF

v_gene: TRBV7-8
CDR3aa: CASSPGQGVQETQYF

v_gene: TRBV9
CDR3aa: CASSLMPGNNEQFF

v_gene: TRBV18
CDR3aa: CASSPKAGGTGETQYF

v_gene: TRBV12-3/TRBV12-4
CDR3aa: CASSHLTGEAFF

v_gene: TRBV5-1
CDR3aa: CATRTSSGANVLTF

v_gene: TRBV29-1
CDR3aa: CSVGWTGSNIQYF

v_gene: TRBV19
CDR3aa: CASSRQGKDGYTF

v_gene: TRBV5-1
CDR3aa: CASSLGLAGRETQYF

v_gene: TRBV10-3
CDR3aa: CAIKSDTHFYGYTF

v_gene: TRBV14
CDR3aa: CASSHLAGGVDTVLPIPFCNEQYF

v_gene: TRBV28
CDR3aa: CASRKDRNTEAFF

v_gene: TRBV5-1
CDR3aa: CASSLSGRVTGELFF

v_gene: TRBV7-2
CDR3aa: CASRKTSDGYYEQYF

v_gene: TRBV5-1
CDR3aa: CASRQTSGKYNEQFF

v_gene: TRBV6-6
CDR3aa: CASSYSMPGNTIYF

v_gene: TRBV7-3
CDR3aa: CASSLVGRPTDTQYF

v_gene: TRBV5-6
CDR3aa: CASSLVLADYEQYF

v_gene: TRBV3-1/TRBV3-2
CDR3aa: CASSQGSWSAGAFNEQYF

v_gene: TRBV5-1
CDR3aa: CASSPGYEQYF

v_gene: TRBV6-5
CDR3aa: CASTQGWGYTF